The 29 T cell receptor beta chains below were found in one sample sequenced in a study of identifying expanded T cells in peripheral blood. TCRdb's copy holds only in-frame clones and misses some; the assay was immunoSEQ multiplex PCR. The profile shows about 110,000 clones, about 87% of them singletons. The sequenced sample was blood. All receptors come from a person aged 18-69 years in good health.

The V and J genes are TRBV5-8 and TRBJ2-2, with no clear D. There are 16 residues in the CDR3. Germline assignment: CDR1 SGHTS and CDR2 YDEGEE. V lost 0 bases, J lost 0 bases, and 9 bases lay in between. The CDR3, as DNA: TGTGCCAGCAGCTTGGGAAAGCCCGCGAACACCGGGGAGCTGTTTTTT. Translation: CASSLGKPANTGELFF.

Worth noting for this clone: The sample contains more than one DNA sequence encoding this CDR3. V gene TRBV7-9 combines with J gene TRBJ2-7, with 7 bases matching TRBD2. CDR1 is SEHNR and CDR2 is FQNEAQ in the germline V gene (reference sequence). V dropped 0 bases and J dropped 2; count of bases not matched to a gene: 1. The length of the CDR3 is 14 residues. The CDR3 here is CASSLAGGAYEQYF. CDR3 in DNA: TGTGCCAGCAGCTTAGCGGGAGGGGCCTACGAGCAGTACTTC.

The chain employs TRBV7-9 and TRBJ2-1; 14 positions agree with TRBD2. CDR3 length equals 14 residues. Germline V gene lookup returns CDR1 SEHNR and CDR2 FQNEAQ (reference sequence). J lost 15 bases, V lost 5 bases, and 9 bases had no gene match. The CDR3 DNA reads TGTGCCAGCAGCCCAGGGACTAGCGGGGGTTTCTGGTTCTTC. Its protein is CASSPGTSGGFWFF.

This chain links TRBV30 with TRBJ2-3; no clear D gene. Trimming stripped 5 bases from V and 6 bases from J, with 9 bases between. Per germline, CDR1 GTSNPN and CDR2 SVGIG (reference sequence). This CDR3 has 11 residues. CDR3 residues: CAWAGLDTQYF. For the CDR3, the DNA is TGTGCCTGGGCCGGGTTGGATACGCAGTATTTT.

The CDR3 nucleotides read TGTGCCAGCTCACTAACAGGGGTGCCAAACCAGCAGCAGTTCTTC. Translation gives CASSLTGVPNQQQFF. The chain couples TRBV18 to TRBJ2-1; TRBD1 matches 7 bases. CDR3 size: 15 residues. Unmatched junction bases numbered 14, after V lost 4 bases and J lost 11 bases. Per the germline V gene, CDR1 is KGHSH and CDR2 is LQKENI.

This clone was seen once. Written as DNA, the CDR3 is TGTGCCAGCAGTTATGAACAGGGGGCGCGGGAGACCCAGTACTTC. Protein product: CASSYEQGARETQYF. V is TRBV2 and J is TRBJ2-5; 9 bases map to TRBD1. With V trimmed by 5 bases and J by 5 bases, 9 bases remained unmatched. The V gene's germline CDR1 is SNHLY and CDR2 FYNNEI. The CDR3 loop spans 15 amino acids.

The table lists this clone with many counts. The CDR3 DNA is TGTGCCAGCAGCCTCGGACAGGGGAATTATGGCTACACCTTC. Its protein product is CASSLGQGNYGYTF. The chain recombines TRBV6-5 with TRBJ1-2; TRBD1 matches 9 bases. The junction had 7 bases not matched to a gene; V was cut back by 6 bases and J by 5 bases. CDR1 and CDR2 from the germline V gene are MNHEY and SVGAGI. CDR3 length equals 14 residues.

This clone was recorded a few times. J is TRBJ2-7 and V is TRBV30; 7 nucleotides align to TRBD1. Germline loops: CDR1 GTSNPN, CDR2 SVGIG (reference sequence). This CDR3 has 13 amino acids. The V and J ends lost 2 bases and 5 bases, in that order; junction bases with no gene match: 6. CDR3 sequence reads: CAWSLDRLNEQYF. The CDR3 region has the DNA TGTGCCTGGAGTCTGGACAGGCTCAACGAGCAGTACTTC.

The chain employs TRBV7-2 and TRBJ2-1; 9 positions match TRBD1. J lost 4 bases, V lost 2 bases, and 6 bases had no gene match. Germline assignment: CDR1 SGHTA and CDR2 FQGNSA. The CDR3 runs 16 residues. CDR3 sequence reads: CASSLYFGTGYNEQFF. The CDR3 DNA reads as TGTGCCAGCAGCTTATATTTTGGGACAGGGTACAATGAGCAGTTCTTC.

The chain uses TRBV6-4 and TRBJ1-5, with a possible D match to TRBD1 (6 bases). Germline lookup yields CDR1 MRHNA and CDR2 SNTAGT. This CDR3 has 19 amino acids. V was cut by 10 bases and J by 0 bases, with 28 bases left in between. CDR3 region: CAIPNYARGGLDSNQPQHF. CDR3 sequence (DNA): TGTGCCATCCCGAACTATGCCAGGGGCGGTTTGGATAGCAATCAGCCCCAGCATTTT.

The chain has TRBV19 and TRBJ2-7; 8 nucleotides match TRBD1. The CDR3 covers 13 residues. The trim removed 5 bases at V and 6 bases at J, leaving 6 bases unmatched. In germline, CDR1 is LNHDA, CDR2 SQIVND (reference sequence). This chain's CDR3 is CASSPDRGGEQYF. Here the CDR3 DNA reads TGTGCCAGTAGTCCTGACAGGGGTGGCGAGCAGTACTTC.

As regards this clone: Other DNA sequences within the sample encode an identical CDR3. J is TRBJ1-5 and V is TRBV6-4; D not resolved. The V and J ends lost 3 bases and 0 bases respectively, with 6 bases between them. The CDR3 is 14 residues long. Germline V CDR1 and CDR2: MRHNA, SNTAGT. The CDR3 region has the DNA TGTGCCAGCAGTGAACAGTATAGCAATCAGCCCCAGCATTTT. Its protein is CASSEQYSNQPQHF.

The chain has TRBV14 and TRBJ2-3; D is perhaps TRBD1 (6 bases). The V end was cut by 0 bases, the J end by 2 bases, with 15 bases between. This CDR3 is built from 17 residues. Per germline, CDR1 SGHDN and CDR2 FVKESK. CDR3 protein: CASSQDLGAGPTDTQYF. CDR3 nucleotides: TGTGCCAGCAGCCAAGATCTGGGGGCCGGGCCCACAGATACGCAGTATTTT. The full variable domain, with the rest looked up from reference TRBV14 and TRBJ2-3, is EAGVTQFPSHSVIEKGQTVTLRCDPISGHDNLYWYRRVMGKEIKFLLHFVKESKQDESGMPNNRFLAERTGGTYSTLKVQPAELEDSGVYFCASSQDLGAGPTDTQYFGPGTRLTVL.

The chain couples TRBV5-6 to TRBJ1-3; weak D call: TRBD1 (6 bases). There are 16 residues in the CDR3. The germline CDR1 and CDR2 sequences are SGHDT and YYEEEE. V was pared by 2 bases and J by 0 bases, with 12 bases between. CDR3 DNA sequence: TGTGCCAGCAGCTTTGGGGGCCTAAACTCTGGAAACACCATATATTTT. Protein: CASSFGGLNSGNTIYF.

The chain links TRBV6-6 to TRBJ2-5, with D uncertain. Trimming left V 5 bases short and J 0 bases short, with 13 bases between. The CDR3 consists of 15 residues. Germline CDR1 and CDR2: MNHNY and SVGAGI (reference sequence). In DNA, the CDR3 is TGTGCCAGCAGTCCAACGACATTGTACCAAGAGACCCAGTACTTC. Amino acid sequence: CASSPTTLYQETQYF.

The chain joins TRBV5-4 to TRBJ2-3; TRBD2 agrees at 7 bases. Trimming cost V 4 bases and J 2 bases; bases outside gene matches: 10. The CDR3 covers 16 residues. The germline V gene encodes CDR1 SGHNT and CDR2 YYREEE (reference sequence). The CDR3 loop is CASSQPERDATDTQYF. The CDR3, as DNA: TGTGCCAGCAGCCAACCAGAGCGGGATGCCACAGATACGCAGTATTTT.

The chain couples TRBV2 to TRBJ2-3; 7 bases align to TRBD1. The length of the CDR3 is 15 residues. Trimming took 6 bases from V and 3 from J; bases not matched to a gene: 9. Germline V gives CDR1 SNHLY, CDR2 FYNNEI. CDR3 sequence: CASSPTGYGTDTQYF. The CDR3 DNA reads as TGTGCCAGCAGCCCGACAGGGTACGGAACAGATACGCAGTATTTT.

V is TRBV5-4 and J is TRBJ2-2, with 7 bases aligning to TRBD1. This CDR3 comprises 15 residues. Germline CDR1 SGHNT, CDR2 YYREEE (reference sequence). The ends lost 6 bases at V and 3 bases at J; junction bases unmatched: 8. CDR3 in amino acids: CASTPGDRYTGELFF. In nucleotides, the CDR3 is TGTGCCAGCACGCCCGGGGACAGATACACCGGGGAGCTGTTTTTT. Full variable domain (outside the CDR3, taken from reference TRBV5-4 and TRBJ2-2): ETGVTQSPTHLIKTRGQQVTLRCSSQSGHNTVSWYQQALGQGPQFIFQYYREEENGRGNFPPRFSGLQFPNYSSELNVNALELDDSALYLCASTPGDRYTGELFFGEGSRLTVL.

This clone appeared a few times. The chain has TRBV19 and TRBJ1-5, with a tentative D call TRBD1 (5 bases). CDR3 length equals 14 residues. From germline, CDR1 is LNHDA and CDR2 SQIVND (reference sequence). Trimming stripped 5 bases from V and 6 bases from J, with 14 bases between. The CDR3 DNA reads TGTGCCAGTAGTCTCGAGGGGCTCTCTCAGCCCCAGCATTTT. Residues: CASSLEGLSQPQHF.

J is TRBJ1-4 and V is TRBV6-1; D is undetermined. Trimming stripped 3 bases from V and 4 bases from J, with 15 bases between. Germline V lookup: CDR1 MNHNS, CDR2 SASEGT. CDR3 size: 16 residues. This CDR3 reads CASSDFGGSLNEKLFF. For the CDR3, the DNA is TGTGCCAGCAGTGATTTCGGTGGCAGCCTTAATGAAAAACTGTTTTTT.

The V gene is TRBV4-3, the J gene TRBJ1-2; D is undetermined. This CDR3 is built from 11 residues. Germline CDR1 LGHNA, CDR2 YSLEER. Trimming left V 0 bases short and J 9 bases short, with 5 bases between. The CDR3 is CASSQESRYTF. The CDR3 DNA follows: TGCGCCAGCAGCCAAGAAAGCCGCTACACCTTC.

As concerns this clone: Other DNA sequences from this sample encode an identical CDR3 as well. The genes are TRBV7-9 and TRBJ2-5; 7 nucleotides align to TRBD2. CDR1 is SEHNR, CDR2 FQNEAQ, per germline (reference sequence). J lost 5 bases, V lost 0 bases, and 3 bases had no gene match. The CDR3 extends over 14 amino acids. The chain's CDR3 is CASSLAGEGETQYF. The CDR3 DNA reads as TGTGCCAGCAGCTTAGCCGGGGAGGGGGAGACCCAGTACTTC.

This clone has just one count. This chain joins TRBV6-5 and TRBJ1-1, with 7 positions matching TRBD1. Germline loops: CDR1 MNHEY, CDR2 SVGAGI. Trimming at V came to 8 bases and at J to 3 bases, leaving 3 bases not matched to a gene. The CDR3 sequence is 12 residues long. The chain's CDR3 is CASQGTDTEAFF. CDR3 nucleotides: TGTGCCAGCCAGGGGACAGACACTGAAGCTTTCTTT.

The J gene is TRBJ2-5, the V gene TRBV28, with 7 bases identical to TRBD1. This CDR3 has 15 amino acids. The trim removed 6 bases at V and 5 bases at J, leaving 12 bases unmatched. Germline CDR1 is MDHEN and CDR2 is SYDVKM. The CDR3 reads CASRTKDRVVETQYF. CDR3 nucleotide sequence: TGTGCCAGCAGGACCAAAGACAGGGTTGTGGAGACCCAGTACTTC. The whole variable domain, filled in from reference TRBV28 and TRBJ2-5, reads DVKVTQSSRYLVKRTGEKVFLECVQDMDHENMFWYRQDPGLGLRLIYFSYDVKMKEKGDIPEGYSVSREKKERFSLILESASTNQTSMYLCASRTKDRVVETQYFGPGTRLLVL.

The gene calls are TRBV6-5 and TRBJ2-2; 10 bases are a match to TRBD2. Losses at the gene ends were 4 bases for V and 3 bases for J; bases not matched to a gene: 2. Germline-derived CDR1 and CDR2 are MNHEY and SVGAGI. The CDR3 has 15 residues. The CDR3 sequence: CASSSAGGYTGELFF. The CDR3 DNA follows: TGTGCCAGCAGTTCAGCGGGGGGGTACACCGGGGAGCTGTTTTTT.

The rearrangement joins TRBV19 to TRBJ1-2; D not resolved. Germline CDR1 LNHDA, CDR2 SQIVND (reference sequence). The CDR3 sequence is 14 residues long. The V end was cut by 0 bases, the J end by 4 bases, with 9 bases between. CDR3 sequence: CASSIDPRSYGYTF. The CDR3 bases are TGTGCCAGTAGTATAGACCCCAGGAGCTATGGCTACACCTTC.

This chain uses TRBV6-5 with TRBJ1-5; no definite D call. Trimming left V 2 bases short and J 0 bases short, with 5 bases between. The CDR3 spans 14 residues. In germline, CDR1 is MNHEY, CDR2 SVGAGI. The CDR3 is CASSYSYSNQPQHF. For the CDR3, the DNA is TGTGCCAGCAGTTACAGCTATAGCAATCAGCCCCAGCATTTT.

The chain couples TRBV19 to TRBJ1-2, with D unclear. This CDR3 comprises 14 residues. Per germline, CDR1 LNHDA and CDR2 SQIVND (reference sequence). Trimming pared 4 bases from V and 5 bases from J, leaving 14 bases between. CDR3 DNA sequence: TGTGCCAGTAGTAGGAGAGTCATTGAATATGGCTACACCTTC. Amino acid sequence: CASSRRVIEYGYTF.

The chain links TRBV5-6 to TRBJ1-4, with a tentative D call TRBD1 (6 bases). Trimming cost V 2 bases and J 9 bases, with 11 bases left between them. Germline CDR1 is SGHDT and CDR2 is YYEEEE. CDR3 length: 13 amino acids. The CDR3 sequence: CASSFQGIKKLFF. The CDR3 nucleotides read TGTGCCAGCAGCTTCCAGGGGATAAAAAAACTGTTTTTT.